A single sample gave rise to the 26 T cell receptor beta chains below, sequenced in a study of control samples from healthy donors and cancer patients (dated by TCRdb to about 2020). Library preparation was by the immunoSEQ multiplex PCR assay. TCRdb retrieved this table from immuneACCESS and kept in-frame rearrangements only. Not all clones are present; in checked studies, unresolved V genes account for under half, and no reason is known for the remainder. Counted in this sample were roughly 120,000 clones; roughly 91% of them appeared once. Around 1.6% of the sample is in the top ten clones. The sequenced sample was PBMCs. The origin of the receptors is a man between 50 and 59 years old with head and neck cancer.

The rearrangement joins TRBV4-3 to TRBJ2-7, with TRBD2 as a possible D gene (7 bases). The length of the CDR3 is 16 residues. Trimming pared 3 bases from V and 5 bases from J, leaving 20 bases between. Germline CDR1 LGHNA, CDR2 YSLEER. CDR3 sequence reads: CASSQVWGGRVDEQYF. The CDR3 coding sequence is TGCGCCAGCAGCCAGGTTTGGGGGGGGCGGGTCGACGAGCAGTACTTC.

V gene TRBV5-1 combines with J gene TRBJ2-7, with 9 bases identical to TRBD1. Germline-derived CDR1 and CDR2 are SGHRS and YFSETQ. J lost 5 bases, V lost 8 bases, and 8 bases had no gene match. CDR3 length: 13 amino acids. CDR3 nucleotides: TGCGCCAGTTCGGGACAGGGAGTCGACGAGCAGTACTTC. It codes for CASSGQGVDEQYF.

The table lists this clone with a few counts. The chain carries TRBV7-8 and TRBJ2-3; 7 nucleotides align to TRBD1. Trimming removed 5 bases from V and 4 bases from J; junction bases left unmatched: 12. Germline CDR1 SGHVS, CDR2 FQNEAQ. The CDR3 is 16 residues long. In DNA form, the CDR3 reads TGTGCCAGCAGCCTCTTAACAGGGGTTTCTTCAGATACGCAGTATTTT. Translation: CASSLLTGVSSDTQYF.

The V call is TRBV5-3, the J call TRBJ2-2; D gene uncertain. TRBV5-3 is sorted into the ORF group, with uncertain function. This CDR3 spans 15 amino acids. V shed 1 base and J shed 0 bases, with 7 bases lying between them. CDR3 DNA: TGTGCCAGAAGCTTGAAGCAGGCGAACACCGGGGAGCTGTTTTTT. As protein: CARSLKQANTGELFF.

DNA of the CDR3: TGTGCCAGTAGTACGCCCGGGACACAGTACACCTTC. Its protein is CASSTPGTQYTF. The chain uses TRBV19 and TRBJ1-2; D may be TRBD1 (6 bases). The germline gives CDR1 LNHDA, CDR2 SQIVND (reference sequence). Trimming removed 4 bases from V and 11 bases from J, with 14 bases in between. CDR3 size: 12 residues.

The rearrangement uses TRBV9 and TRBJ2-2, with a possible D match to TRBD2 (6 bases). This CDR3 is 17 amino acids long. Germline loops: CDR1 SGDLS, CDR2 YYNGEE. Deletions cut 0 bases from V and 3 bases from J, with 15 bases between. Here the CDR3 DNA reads TGTGCCAGCAGCGTAGGGGCGGGGCCGGTGGACACCGGGGAGCTGTTTTTT. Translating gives CASSVGAGPVDTGELFF.

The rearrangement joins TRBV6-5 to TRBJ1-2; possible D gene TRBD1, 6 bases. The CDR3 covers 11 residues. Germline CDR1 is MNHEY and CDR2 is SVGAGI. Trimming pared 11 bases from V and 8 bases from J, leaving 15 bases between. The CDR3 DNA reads TGTGCCTGCTTGGGGGCTCGGGGCTACACCTTC. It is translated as CACLGARGYTF.

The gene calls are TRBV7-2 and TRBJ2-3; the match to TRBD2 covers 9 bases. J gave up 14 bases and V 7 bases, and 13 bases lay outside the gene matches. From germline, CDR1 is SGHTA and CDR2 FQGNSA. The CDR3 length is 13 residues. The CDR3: CASTGRGGPTPYF. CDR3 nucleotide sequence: TGTGCCAGCACAGGGCGGGGGGGCCCCACCCCGTATTTT.

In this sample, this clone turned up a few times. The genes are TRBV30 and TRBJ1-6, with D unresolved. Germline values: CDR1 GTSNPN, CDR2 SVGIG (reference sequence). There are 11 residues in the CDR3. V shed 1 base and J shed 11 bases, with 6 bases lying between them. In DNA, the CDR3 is TGTGCCTGGAGTGAATTGGCACCCCTCCACTTT. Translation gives CAWSELAPLHF.

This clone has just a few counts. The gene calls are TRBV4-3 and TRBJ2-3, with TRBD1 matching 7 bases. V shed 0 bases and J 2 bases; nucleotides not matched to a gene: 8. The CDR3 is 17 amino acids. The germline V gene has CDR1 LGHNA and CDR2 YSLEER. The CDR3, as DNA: TGCGCCAGCAGCCAAGACCGGGACAGCCTAGACACAGATACGCAGTATTTT. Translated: CASSQDRDSLDTDTQYF.

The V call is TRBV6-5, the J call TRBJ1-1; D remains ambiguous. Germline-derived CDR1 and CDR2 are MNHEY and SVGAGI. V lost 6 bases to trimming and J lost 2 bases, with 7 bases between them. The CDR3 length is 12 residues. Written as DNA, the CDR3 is TGTGCCAGCAGGGACCGAAACACTGAAGCTTTCTTT. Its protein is CASRDRNTEAFF.

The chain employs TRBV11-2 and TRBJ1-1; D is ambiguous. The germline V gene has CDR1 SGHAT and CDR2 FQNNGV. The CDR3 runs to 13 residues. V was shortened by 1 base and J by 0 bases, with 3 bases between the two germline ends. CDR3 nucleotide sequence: TGTGCCAGCAGCTTAGCGATGAACACTGAAGCTTTCTTT. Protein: CASSLAMNTEAFF.

The CDR3 spells CAWSLQGLMRTEAFF. The CDR3 nucleotides are TGTGCCTGGAGTCTTCAGGGGTTAATGCGGACTGAAGCTTTCTTT. The chain uses TRBV30 and TRBJ1-1; TRBD1 might be the D (6 bases). In germline, CDR1 is GTSNPN, CDR2 SVGIG (reference sequence). V was clipped by 2 bases and J by 5 bases, with 18 bases between them. This CDR3 contains 15 residues.

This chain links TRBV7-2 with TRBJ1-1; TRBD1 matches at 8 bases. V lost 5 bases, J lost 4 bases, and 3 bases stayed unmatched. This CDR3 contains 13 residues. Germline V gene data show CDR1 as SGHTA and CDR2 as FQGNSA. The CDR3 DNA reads TGTGCCAGCAGCCTTACAGGGGGCACTGAAGCTTTCTTT. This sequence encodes CASSLTGGTEAFF. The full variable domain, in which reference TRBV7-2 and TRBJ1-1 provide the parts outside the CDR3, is GAGVSQSPSNKVTEKGKDVELRCDPISGHTALYWYRQSLGQGLEFLIYFQGNSAPDKSGLPSDRFSAERTGGSVSTLTIQRTQQEDSAVYLCASSLTGGTEAFFGQGTRLTVV.

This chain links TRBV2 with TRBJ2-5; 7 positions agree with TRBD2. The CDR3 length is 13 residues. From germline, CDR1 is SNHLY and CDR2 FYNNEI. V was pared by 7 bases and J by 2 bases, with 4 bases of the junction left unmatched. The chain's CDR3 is CASKRREQETQYF. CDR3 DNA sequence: TGTGCCAGCAAGCGGCGGGAGCAAGAGACCCAGTACTTC.

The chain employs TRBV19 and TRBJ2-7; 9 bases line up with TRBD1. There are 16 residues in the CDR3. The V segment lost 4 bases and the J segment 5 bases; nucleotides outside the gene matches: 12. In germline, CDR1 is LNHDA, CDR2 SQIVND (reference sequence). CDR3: CASSKLPGQGIDEQYF. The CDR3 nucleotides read TGTGCCAGTAGTAAACTTCCGGGACAGGGCATCGACGAGCAGTACTTC. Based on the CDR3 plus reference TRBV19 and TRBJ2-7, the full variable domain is DGGITQSPKYLFRKEGQNVTLSCEQNLNHDAMYWYRQDPGQGLRLIYYSQIVNDFQKGDIAEGYSVSREKKESFPLTVTSAQKNPTAFYLCASSKLPGQGIDEQYFGPGTRLTVT.

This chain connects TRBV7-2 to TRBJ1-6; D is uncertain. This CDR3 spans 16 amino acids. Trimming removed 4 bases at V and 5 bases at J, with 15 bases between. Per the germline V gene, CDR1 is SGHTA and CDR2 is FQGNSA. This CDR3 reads CASSSDPWSDNSPLHF. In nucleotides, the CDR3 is TGTGCCAGCAGCTCGGACCCTTGGTCAGATAATTCACCCCTCCACTTT. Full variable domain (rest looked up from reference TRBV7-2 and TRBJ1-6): GAGVSQSPSNKVTEKGKDVELRCDPISGHTALYWYRQSLGQGLEFLIYFQGNSAPDKSGLPSDRFSAERTGGSVSTLTIQRTQQEDSAVYLCASSSDPWSDNSPLHFGNGTRLTVT.

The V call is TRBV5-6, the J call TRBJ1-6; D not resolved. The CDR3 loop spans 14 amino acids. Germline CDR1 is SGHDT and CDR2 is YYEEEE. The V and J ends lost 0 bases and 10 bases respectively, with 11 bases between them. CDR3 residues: CASSLDTGSSPLHF. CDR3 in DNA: TGTGCCAGCAGCTTGGATACGGGGAGCTCACCCCTCCACTTT.

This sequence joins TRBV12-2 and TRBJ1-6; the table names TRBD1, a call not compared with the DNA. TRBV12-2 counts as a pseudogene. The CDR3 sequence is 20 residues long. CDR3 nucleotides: TGTGCAAGTCGCCCGGACAGTCCTCAACCCTATCTAGGCTATAATTCACCCCTCCACTTT. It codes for CASRPDSPQPYLGYNSPLHF.

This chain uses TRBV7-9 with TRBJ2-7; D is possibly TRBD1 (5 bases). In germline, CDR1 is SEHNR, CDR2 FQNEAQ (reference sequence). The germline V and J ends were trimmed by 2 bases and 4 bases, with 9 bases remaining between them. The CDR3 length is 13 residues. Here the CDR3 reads CASSLPAGYEQYF. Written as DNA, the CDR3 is TGTGCCAGCAGCTTACCCGCAGGGTACGAGCAGTACTTC.

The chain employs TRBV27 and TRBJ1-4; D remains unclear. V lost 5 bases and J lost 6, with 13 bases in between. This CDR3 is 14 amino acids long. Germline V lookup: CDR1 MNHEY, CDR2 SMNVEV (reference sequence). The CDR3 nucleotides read TGTGCCAGCAGTCGGCGAGAGGGTCATGAAAAACTGTTTTTT. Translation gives CASSRREGHEKLFF.

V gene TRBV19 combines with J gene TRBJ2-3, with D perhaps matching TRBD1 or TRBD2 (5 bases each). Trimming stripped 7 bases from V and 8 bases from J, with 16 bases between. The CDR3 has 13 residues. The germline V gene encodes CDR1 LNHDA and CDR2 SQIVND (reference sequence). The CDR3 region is CASTYGGAGTQYF. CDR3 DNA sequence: TGTGCCAGTACCTATGGGGGAGCCGGTACGCAGTATTTT.

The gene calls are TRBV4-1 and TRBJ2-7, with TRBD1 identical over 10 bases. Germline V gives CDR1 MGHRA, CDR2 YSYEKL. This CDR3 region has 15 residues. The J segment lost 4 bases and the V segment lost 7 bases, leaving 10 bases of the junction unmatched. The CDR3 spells CASNRLWDRGYEQYF. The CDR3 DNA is TGCGCCAGCAACCGACTGTGGGACAGGGGATACGAGCAGTACTTC.

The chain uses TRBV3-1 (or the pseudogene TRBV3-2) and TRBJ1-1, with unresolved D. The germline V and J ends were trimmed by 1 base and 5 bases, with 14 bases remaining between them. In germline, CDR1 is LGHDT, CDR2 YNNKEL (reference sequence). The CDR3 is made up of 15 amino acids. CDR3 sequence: CASSQAHSSLTEAFF. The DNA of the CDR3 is TGTGCCAGCAGCCAAGCCCATAGTTCCCTAACTGAAGCTTTCTTT.

This CDR3 is CSVARQDTGELFF. The CDR3 DNA is TGCAGCGTTGCTAGACAGGACACCGGGGAGCTGTTTTTT. V and J are TRBV29-1 and TRBJ2-2; weak D call: TRBD1 (6 bases). V shed 4 bases and J shed 3 bases, with 9 bases lying between them. Per the germline V gene, CDR1 is SQVTM and CDR2 is ANQGSEA. CDR3 length: 13 amino acids.

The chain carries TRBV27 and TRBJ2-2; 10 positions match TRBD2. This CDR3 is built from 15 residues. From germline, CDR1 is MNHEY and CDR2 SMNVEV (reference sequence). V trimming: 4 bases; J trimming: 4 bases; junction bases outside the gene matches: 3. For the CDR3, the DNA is TGTGCCAGCAGTTCGAGCGGGGGGGTCACCGGGGAGCTGTTTTTT. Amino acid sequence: CASSSSGGVTGELFF.